Below, 2 T cell receptor beta chains from the same sample are listed, as sequenced in a study of blood T cell repertoires in COVID-19. Only in-frame clones appear in the TCRdb table, and some are missing; sequencing was by immunoSEQ multiplex PCR. The sample consists of 50,000 to 55,000 clones, roughly 83% of them appearing once. Input material: peripheral blood. The receptors stem from a woman of 80 years or more with acute or convalescent COVID-19.

This rearrangement joins TRBV12-3 or TRBV12-4 to TRBJ2-7; 7 nucleotides line up with TRBD1. The CDR3 is 12 amino acids. V dropped 7 bases and J dropped 8; count of bases not matched to a gene: 8. Here the CDR3 DNA reads TGTGCCAGCAATCCCCCAGGGGGACAGCAGTACGTC. It codes for CASNPPGGQQYV.

V usage is TRBV19 and J usage is TRBJ2-7; 11 nucleotides match TRBD1. V trimming: 7 bases; J trimming: 4 bases; junction bases outside the gene matches: 9. The CDR3 runs to 15 residues. Germline V gives CDR1 LNHDA, CDR2 SQIVND (reference sequence). The CDR3 DNA sequence: TGTGCCAGTACCGAAACCGGGACAGGGGGTTACGAGCAGTACTTC. It encodes CASTETGTGGYEQYF.